This T cell receptor (beta chain) emerged from a study of blood T cell repertoires in COVID-19. Across the study: Sites across the United States, Italy and Spain contributed samples from acute and convalescent COVID-19.

Generated by immunoSEQ multiplex PCR, the TCRdb table keeps only in-frame clones and is missing some. This repertoire shows about 350,000 clones, about nine tenths found once; its top ten account for about 7%. The CDR3 spans 13 residues. From germline, CDR1 is MNHEY and CDR2 SVGAGI. Trimming pared 2 bases from V and 4 bases from J, leaving 6 bases between. Sample: peripheral blood. V is TRBV6-5 and J is TRBJ1-5; D gene uncertain. The receptor was derived from a woman between 65 and 79 years old with COVID-19, enrolled during active disease. The chain's CDR3 is CASSYGQNQPQHF. As DNA, the CDR3 is TGTGCCAGCAGTTACGGCCAAAATCAGCCCCAGCATTTT.